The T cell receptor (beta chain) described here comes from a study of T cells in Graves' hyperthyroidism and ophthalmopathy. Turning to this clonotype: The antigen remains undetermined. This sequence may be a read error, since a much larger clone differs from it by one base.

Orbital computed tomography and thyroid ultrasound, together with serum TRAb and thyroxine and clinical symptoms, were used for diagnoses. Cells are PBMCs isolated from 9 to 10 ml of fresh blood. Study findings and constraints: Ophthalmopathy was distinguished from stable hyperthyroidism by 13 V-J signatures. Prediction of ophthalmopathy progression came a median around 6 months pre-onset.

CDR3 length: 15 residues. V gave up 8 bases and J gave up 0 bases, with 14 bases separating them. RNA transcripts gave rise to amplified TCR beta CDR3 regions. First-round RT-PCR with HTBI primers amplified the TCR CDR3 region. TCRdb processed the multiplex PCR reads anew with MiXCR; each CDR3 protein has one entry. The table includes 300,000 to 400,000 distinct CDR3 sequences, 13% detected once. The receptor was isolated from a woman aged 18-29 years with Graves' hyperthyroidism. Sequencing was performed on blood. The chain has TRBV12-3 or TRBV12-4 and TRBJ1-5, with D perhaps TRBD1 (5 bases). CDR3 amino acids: CASGMTEDSNQPQHF. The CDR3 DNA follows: TGTGCCAGCGGTATGACAGAAGATAGCAATCAGCCCCAGCATTTT.